This TCR beta chain was captured in a study of cytomegalovirus exposure and HLA in healthy donors. Primers for the PCR totalled 60 Vbeta and 13 Jbeta. TCRdb keeps only in-frame clones here, not all; method: immunoSEQ multiplex PCR. The table includes 120,000 or so clones, over 65% detected once. Regarding the study as a whole: Some TCR beta chains (around 180 of them) were listed as cytomegalovirus-associated. Judged likely to be a sequencing artifact was a cluster of highly shared sequence variants. A later analysis linked a missense DCLRE1C variant to TCR beta V- and J-gene trimming. For most TCR sequences rarity was the rule, although some public TCRs occurred in many donors.

Of note for this clone: Antigen: not known.

The V gene end was trimmed by 7 bases and the J gene end by 0 bases; junction bases not matched to a gene: 8. CDR3 length: 15 amino acids. Per germline, CDR1 MNHEY and CDR2 SMNVEV (reference sequence). Sequencing used PBMCs. The V call is TRBV27, the J call TRBJ1-2, with 7 bases fitting TRBD1. The clonotype originates from a man aged 30 to 39 in good health and CMV-seropositive. For the CDR3, the DNA is TGTGCCAGCACCTCTACCGGGACAGCTAACTATGGCTACACCTTC. Translating gives CASTSTGTANYGYTF.